These 25 T cell receptor beta chains originate from one sample sequenced in a study of T cells expressing NK-cell markers. TCRdb reprocessed the 5' RACE reads, keeping one entry per CDR3 protein, no DNA. There are some 150,000 distinct CDR3 sequences in the sample, with 12% held by the top ten. The sequenced material came from blood T cells: a sorted CD56 or NKG2C T cell subset, CD4+ or CD8+ T cells, or bulk PBMC T cells (not recorded which). These receptors all stem from a man between 18 and 29 years old in good health.

This chain links TRBV28 with TRBJ2-1; checking the TCRdb D call of TRBD1 is not possible without DNA. Germline CDR1 reads MDHEN; CDR2 reads SYDVKM. The CDR3 contains 13 residues. The CDR3 region is CASSDPGGGEQFF. Based on the CDR3 plus reference TRBV28 and TRBJ2-1, the full variable domain is DVKVTQSSRYLVKRTGEKVFLECVQDMDHENMFWYRQDPGLGLRLIYFSYDVKMKEKGDIPEGYSVSREKKERFSLILESASTNQTSMYLCASSDPGGGEQFFGPGTRLTVL.

This chain connects TRBV12-3 or TRBV12-4 to TRBJ1-5; TCRdb's D gene call, TRBD1, goes unchecked for lack of DNA. The CDR3 contains 12 residues. CDR3 region: CASSTGTQPQHF.

V usage is TRBV12-3 or TRBV12-4 and J usage is TRBJ2-5; the D gene TCRdb calls, TRBD1, cannot be checked with no DNA. This CDR3 is 18 amino acids long. The CDR3 loop is CASSLRGLGHQGGETQYF.

The chain combines TRBV27 with TRBJ2-3; TCRdb designates TRBD1, a call that cannot be tested without DNA. This CDR3 is built from 15 residues. CDR1 and CDR2 from the germline V gene are MNHEY and SMNVEV (reference sequence). This CDR3 is CASSRRTGSTDTQYF.

The chain uses TRBV27 and TRBJ2-5. The CDR3 spans 15 residues. CDR1 is MNHEY and CDR2 is SMNVEV in the germline V gene (reference sequence). The CDR3 sequence: CASSSLVGTQETQYF.

This CDR3 is CASSATASYGYTF. This chain links TRBV6-1 with TRBJ1-2. CDR1 is MNHNS, CDR2 SASEGT, per germline. This CDR3 has 13 residues.

This sequence joins TRBV11-3 and TRBJ1-5; absent DNA, TCRdb's TRBD1 call cannot be checked. Per the germline V gene, CDR1 is SGHNT and CDR2 is YENEEA. The CDR3 has 15 residues. The CDR3 loop is CASSPGTGSNQPQHF.

The chain links TRBV7-9 to TRBJ2-1; TCRdb outputs TRBD2, but without DNA this stays unchecked. CDR3 length: 13 amino acids. From germline, CDR1 is SEHNR and CDR2 FQNEAQ (reference sequence). CDR3: CASSLARREGLFF.

This chain connects TRBV6-2 or TRBV6-3 to TRBJ2-7; the D call of TRBD2 rests on TCRdb alone, since no DNA is present to check it. The CDR3 has 16 residues. CDR1 MNHEY and CDR2 SVGEGT come from the germline V gene. CDR3 amino acids: CASSNLLAGPVAEQYF.

The gene calls are TRBV5-5 and TRBJ2-1. The length of the CDR3 is 14 residues. CDR1 and CDR2 from the germline V gene are SGHKS and YYEKEE (reference sequence). The chain's CDR3 is CASSRPQNYNEQFF. The variable domain in full, with the rest retrieved from reference TRBV5-5 and TRBJ2-1, is DAGVTQSPTHLIKTRGQQVTLRCSPISGHKSVSWYQQVLGQGPQFIFQYYEKEERGRGNFPDRFSARQFPNYSSELNVNALLLGDSALYLCASSRPQNYNEQFFGPGTRLTVL.

This chain uses TRBV15 with TRBJ1-4. Looked up from germline, CDR1 is LNHNV and CDR2 is YYDKDF (reference sequence). The CDR3 sequence is 12 residues long. CDR3: CATSRAAEKLFF.

The chain couples TRBV6-1 to TRBJ2-3; there is no DNA to check the TCRdb D call of TRBD2. Germline V gives CDR1 MNHNS, CDR2 SASEGT. The CDR3 loop spans 16 amino acids. The CDR3 loop is CASSGLAGTYTDTQYF.

This chain joins TRBV25-1 and TRBJ1-2; the TRBD1 assignment by TCRdb is unverifiable without DNA. Germline loops: CDR1 MGHDK, CDR2 SYGVNS. The CDR3 totals 14 residues. CDR3 residues: CASSEPGTDYGYTF.

The chain has TRBV5-4 and TRBJ1-5; TCRdb gives TRBD1 as the D gene, but with no DNA this cannot be confirmed. The V gene's germline CDR1 is SGHNT and CDR2 YYREEE (reference sequence). CDR3 length: 14 residues. This chain's CDR3 is CASSLGTGSQPQHF.

CDR3: CSVPGATSYNEQFF. This chain connects TRBV29-1 to TRBJ2-1; lacking DNA, the TRBD1 call made by TCRdb goes unchecked. The CDR3 consists of 14 residues. Germline V gene sequence: CDR1 SQVTM, CDR2 ANQGSEA.

The chain uses TRBV5-1 and TRBJ2-5; TCRdb's D gene call, TRBD2, goes unchecked for lack of DNA. This CDR3 is 12 amino acids long. Looked up from germline, CDR1 is SGHRS and CDR2 is YFSETQ. The CDR3 loop reads CASRRLGETQYF.

V and J are TRBV11-1 and TRBJ2-2; TCRdb proposes TRBD2, but this gene call is untestable without DNA. The CDR3 is made up of 18 amino acids. Germline CDR1 SGHAT, CDR2 FQDESV (reference sequence). This CDR3 reads CASSPSLAGDRDTGELFF.

The rearrangement joins TRBV9 to TRBJ2-1; TCRdb names TRBD1, which stays unverified in the absence of DNA. Germline-derived CDR1 and CDR2 are SGDLS and YYNGEE. The CDR3 runs 12 residues. CDR3 region: CASSVMDREQFF.

This CDR3 is CASRGLAPNSYNEQFF. The J gene is TRBJ2-1, the V gene TRBV11-2; TCRdb gives TRBD2 as the D gene, but with no DNA this cannot be confirmed. Per germline, CDR1 SGHAT and CDR2 FQNNGV. CDR3 length: 16 amino acids.

This chain links TRBV10-3 with TRBJ2-1; TCRdb returns TRBD1, unconfirmable since there is no DNA. CDR3 length equals 13 residues. Germline assignment: CDR1 ENHRY and CDR2 SYGVKD. CDR3 sequence: CAISEQGAWEQFF.

The rearrangement links TRBV12-3 or TRBV12-4 to TRBJ2-3; as DNA is missing, the TRBD1 call by TCRdb cannot be tested. The CDR3 sequence is 16 residues long. The CDR3 loop reads CASSSDVGTDTDTQYF.

J is TRBJ2-2 and V is TRBV19; TCRdb returns TRBD2, unconfirmable since there is no DNA. This CDR3 spans 13 amino acids. Germline CDR1 is LNHDA and CDR2 is SQIVND (reference sequence). The CDR3 loop is CASSIGSAGELFF.

The V gene is TRBV24-1, the J gene TRBJ2-1. CDR3 size: 13 residues. Per germline, CDR1 KGHDR and CDR2 SFDVKD. The CDR3 here is CATSDHGVNEQFF.

The J gene is TRBJ1-4, the V gene TRBV12-3 or TRBV12-4; no DNA is available, so the TRBD1 call from TCRdb remains unchecked. The CDR3 has 14 amino acids. CDR3 region: CASSSSGINEKLFF.

The chain's CDR3 is CASSLLGSLTGELFF. The chain has TRBV7-2 and TRBJ2-2. This CDR3 contains 15 residues. Germline loops: CDR1 SGHTA, CDR2 FQGNSA. The full variable domain, in which reference TRBV7-2 and TRBJ2-2 provide the parts outside the CDR3, is GAGVSQSPSNKVTEKGKDVELRCDPISGHTALYWYRQSLGQGLEFLIYFQGNSAPDKSGLPSDRFSAERTGGSVSTLTIQRTQQEDSAVYLCASSLLGSLTGELFFGEGSRLTVL.